Shown below are 28 T cell receptor beta chains from a single sample sequenced in a study of tumor-infiltrating lymphocytes in localized non-small cell lung cancer. TCRdb's table, derived via immunoSEQ multiplex PCR, lists solely in-frame clones and lacks some. Altogether several thousand clones are present, around 69% being singletons, with the ten largest covering around 61%. The sequencing sample was made of lung tumor tissue. These receptors all stem from a human donor with non-small cell lung cancer.

In its sample, this clone was seen a few times. The V gene is TRBV5-4, the J gene TRBJ2-1; D may be TRBD2 (6 bases). Germline V gives CDR1 SGHNT, CDR2 YYREEE (reference sequence). Trimming shortened V by 4 bases and J by 5 bases, and 16 bases separated the two germline ends. This CDR3 contains 15 residues. CDR3 nucleotides: TGTGCCAGCAGCCAGGGACTCCCCGTCGACAATGAGCAGTTCTTC. Translating it yields CASSQGLPVDNEQFF.

The CDR3 bases are TGTGCCAGCAAGAGGGACAGGGGAACGAATGAGCAGTTCTTC. Its translation: CASKRDRGTNEQFF. The V gene is TRBV27, the J gene TRBJ2-1; 10 bases agree with TRBD1. This CDR3 comprises 14 residues. V lost 7 bases to trimming and J lost 7 bases; unmatched junction nucleotides: 7. CDR1 is MNHEY, CDR2 SMNVEV, per germline (reference sequence).

This sequence joins TRBV10-3 and TRBJ2-5; unclear D gene. The CDR3 spans 12 residues. Trimming removed 0 bases at V and 5 bases at J, with 4 bases between. The germline gives CDR1 ENHRY, CDR2 SYGVKD. CDR3 loop: CAISESVETQYF. The CDR3 coding sequence is TGTGCCATCAGTGAGTCGGTGGAGACCCAGTACTTC.

The chain carries TRBV21-1 and TRBJ2-1; no DNA check was done on the table's D call, TRBD2. TRBV21-1 is assigned pseudogene status. This CDR3 contains 14 residues. The CDR3 nucleotides are TGTGCCAGCAGCAAGCGGGAGGGCTACAATGAGCAGTTCTTC. Translated, it gives CASSKREGYNEQFF.

The genes are TRBV5-1 and TRBJ2-1; D gene ambiguous. Germline V lookup: CDR1 SGHRS, CDR2 YFSETQ. Trimming cost V 0 bases and J 4 bases, with 8 bases left between them. This CDR3 is 14 amino acids long. The DNA for the CDR3 is TGCGCCAGCAGCTTGGTACTACTTTACAATGAGCAGTTCTTC. Translated, it gives CASSLVLLYNEQFF.

This chain connects TRBV18 to TRBJ2-7; D not resolved. The CDR3 runs to 15 residues. Trimming stripped 2 bases from V and 7 bases from J, with 18 bases between. Germline V gives CDR1 KGHSH, CDR2 LQKENI. This CDR3 reads CASSPIGYSLREQYF. The CDR3 nucleotides are TGTGCCAGCTCACCAATTGGCTACTCCCTTAGGGAGCAGTACTTC.

This clone has just a few counts. The chain is built from TRBV5-4 and TRBJ2-6, with D perhaps matching TRBD1 or TRBD2 (5 bases each). Germline CDR1 reads SGHNT; CDR2 reads YYREEE (reference sequence). The CDR3 extends over 15 amino acids. V was trimmed by 4 bases and J by 0 bases, leaving 8 bases between them. The CDR3 spells CASSLGTSGANVLTF. In DNA, the CDR3 is TGTGCCAGCAGCCTGGGGACCTCTGGGGCCAACGTCCTGACTTTC.

The chain combines TRBV19 with TRBJ2-2, with 10 bases fitting TRBD1. Germline lookup yields CDR1 LNHDA and CDR2 SQIVND (reference sequence). V trimming: 10 bases; J trimming: 1 base; junction bases outside the gene matches: 9. The CDR3 is 16 residues long. The CDR3 bases are TGTGCCACCACATACCGGGACAGGGGGAACACCGGGGAGCTGTTTTTT. Its protein product is CATTYRDRGNTGELFF.

This clone has only a few counts. As DNA, the CDR3 is TGTGCGGCAGGGGCCGCAGAGACCCAGTACTTC. This codes for CAAGAAETQYF. The chain recombines TRBV6-6 with TRBJ2-5; D is possibly TRBD1 (6 bases). The CDR3 consists of 11 residues. Per germline, CDR1 MNHNY and CDR2 SVGAGI (reference sequence).

The rearrangement links TRBV27 to TRBJ1-2; 10 bases match TRBD1. V shed 5 bases and J 8 bases; nucleotides not matched to a gene: 5. This CDR3 is 13 amino acids long. Germline assignment: CDR1 MNHEY and CDR2 SMNVEV (reference sequence). CDR3 nucleotides: TGTGCCAGCAGTCGGGACAGGGGAAACGGCTACACCTTC. Amino acid sequence: CASSRDRGNGYTF.

The V gene is TRBV20-1, the J gene TRBJ1-2; D not resolved. Germline lookup yields CDR1 DFQATT and CDR2 SNEGSKA (reference sequence). Trimming took 3 bases from V and 5 from J, leaving 7 bases between them. The CDR3 consists of 11 residues. As DNA, the CDR3 is TGCAGTGCTAGTCCTCCTTATGGCTACACCTTC. This encodes CSASPPYGYTF.

The V and J genes are TRBV7-9 and TRBJ2-7, with 12 bases that match TRBD1. Germline V gene data show CDR1 as SEHNR and CDR2 as FQNEAQ (reference sequence). V shed 5 bases and J 4 bases; nucleotides not matched to a gene: 6. This CDR3 spans 15 amino acids. CDR3 sequence (DNA): TGTGCCAGCAGCCCGGGACAGGGGGCGGAATACGAGCAGTACTTC. Protein sequence: CASSPGQGAEYEQYF.

This clone was counted a single time. The chain uses TRBV19 and TRBJ2-7; 8 nucleotides match TRBD1. The CDR3 contains 13 residues. The V and J ends lost 4 bases and 5 bases, in that order; junction bases with no gene match: 4. Germline V gene data show CDR1 as LNHDA and CDR2 as SQIVND (reference sequence). DNA of the CDR3: TGTGCCAGTAGTACCCAGACAGGGGACGAGCAGTACTTC. Its translation is CASSTQTGDEQYF.

Only a few counts were recorded for this clone. The chain joins TRBV6-5 to TRBJ2-4; D may be TRBD1 or TRBD2 (5 bases each). V gave up 4 bases and J gave up 6 bases, with 19 bases separating them. Germline V gene lookup returns CDR1 MNHEY and CDR2 SVGAGI. This CDR3 spans 16 amino acids. CDR3 coding DNA: TGTGCCAGCAGTTCCGTAATAGGGGTCGGAGGAAACATTCAGTACTTC. Translated: CASSSVIGVGGNIQYF.

The chain has TRBV9 and TRBJ1-4; 9 positions agree with TRBD1. Trimming cost V 4 bases and J 5 bases; bases outside gene matches: 3. In germline, CDR1 is SGDLS, CDR2 YYNGEE. The CDR3 contains 14 residues. The CDR3 sequence is CASSYGTGNEKLFF. As DNA, the CDR3 is TGTGCCAGCAGCTACGGGACAGGGAATGAAAAACTGTTTTTT. The full variable domain, with the rest looked up from reference TRBV9 and TRBJ1-4, is DSGVTQTPKHLITATGQRVTLRCSPRSGDLSVYWYQQSLDQGLQFLIQYYNGEERAKGNILERFSAQQFPDLHSELNLSSLELGDSALYFCASSYGTGNEKLFFGSGTQLSVL.

The rearrangement uses TRBV19 and TRBJ1-2; D is perhaps TRBD1 (6 bases). Germline CDR1 reads LNHDA; CDR2 reads SQIVND (reference sequence). This CDR3 comprises 13 residues. The V end lost 3 bases, the J end lost 6 bases, and 11 bases lay between the germline ends. The CDR3: CASSMTGRDGYTF. The DNA of the CDR3 is TGTGCCAGTAGTATGACAGGCCGGGATGGCTACACCTTC.

This chain connects TRBV10-3 to TRBJ1-1; no reliable D call. This CDR3 is built from 14 residues. The V gene lost 10 bases and the J gene lost 0 bases, with 15 bases spanning the gap. Germline assignment: CDR1 ENHRY and CDR2 SYGVKD. The CDR3 protein is CATKDWTMNTEAFF. The CDR3 DNA reads TGTGCCACCAAGGACTGGACCATGAACACTGAAGCTTTCTTT.

This chain uses TRBV27 with TRBJ2-3; 12 nucleotides line up with TRBD2. The CDR3 has 15 amino acids. Looked up from germline, CDR1 is MNHEY and CDR2 is SMNVEV (reference sequence). After removal of 4 bases from V and 5 bases from J, the junction contained 4 bases not matched to a gene. This CDR3 is CASSSATSGRDTQYF. Here the CDR3 DNA reads TGTGCCAGCAGTTCCGCGACTAGCGGGAGAGATACGCAGTATTTT.

The V and J genes are TRBV6-1 and TRBJ2-7, with D tentatively TRBD2 (6 bases). V lost 7 bases, J lost 1 base, and 11 bases lay in between. CDR3 length: 13 residues. The germline V gene encodes CDR1 MNHNS and CDR2 SASEGT. The CDR3 protein is CASTIAVSYEQYV. The CDR3 region has the DNA TGTGCCAGCACTATAGCGGTTTCCTACGAGCAGTACGTC.

As concerns this clone: Other DNA sequences in this sample translate to the same CDR3. This sequence joins TRBV28 and TRBJ1-5, with D hard to call. Trimming stripped 10 bases from V and 7 bases from J, with 14 bases between. This CDR3 is 12 amino acids long. Germline CDR1 MDHEN, CDR2 SYDVKM. CDR3 in DNA: TGTGCCACCGCCACGGGGTGGCAGCCCCAGCATTTT. Translating gives CATATGWQPQHF.

The V call is TRBV9, the J call TRBJ2-7; 9 bases are shared with TRBD1. Germline assignment: CDR1 SGDLS and CDR2 YYNGEE. With 6 bases clipped from V and 6 bases from J, the junction kept 10 bases outside the gene matches. CDR3 length: 14 residues. CDR3 in amino acids: CASTPGTGIGEQYF. CDR3 DNA sequence: TGTGCCAGCACCCCAGGGACAGGGATCGGCGAGCAGTACTTC.

The chain has TRBV15 and TRBJ1-2, with D possibly matching TRBD1 (6 bases). V shed 4 bases and J shed 0 bases, with 12 bases lying between them. The CDR3 contains 15 residues. Germline CDR1 and CDR2: LNHNV and YYDKDF (reference sequence). CDR3 DNA sequence: TGTGCCACCAGCAAGAAGTCAGGGGCTAACTATGGCTACACCTTC. Amino acid sequence: CATSKKSGANYGYTF.

V is TRBV19 and J is TRBJ2-2; 9 nucleotides agree with TRBD2. The length of the CDR3 is 15 residues. In germline, CDR1 is LNHDA, CDR2 SQIVND (reference sequence). Trimming took 6 bases from V and 4 from J; bases not matched to a gene: 6. DNA for the CDR3: TGTGCCAGTAGACCTCTAGCGGGATTCACCGGGGAGCTGTTTTTT. Translated, it gives CASRPLAGFTGELFF.

A few counts support this clone. The genes are TRBV12-5 and TRBJ1-2; D call uncertain. The germline V gene encodes CDR1 LGHNT and CDR2 FRNRAP. Trimming shortened V by 5 bases and J by 0 bases, and 7 bases separated the two germline ends. There are 13 residues in the CDR3. CDR3 in amino acids: CASGPPANYGYTF. CDR3 bases: TGTGCTAGTGGTCCTCCGGCTAACTATGGCTACACCTTC.

The chain is built from TRBV19 and TRBJ2-2; D possibly uses TRBD1 or TRBD2 (6 bases each). This CDR3 contains 14 residues. Looked up from germline, CDR1 is LNHDA and CDR2 is SQIVND (reference sequence). Between the trimmed V and J ends, which lost 7 bases and 10 bases, there was a span of 19 bases. For the CDR3, the DNA is TGTGCCAGTACCCCCACGGGGGCAGGTGAGGAGCTGTTTTTT. Encoded protein: CASTPTGAGEELFF.

The count of this clone is one. The chain employs TRBV27 and TRBJ1-4, with D hard to call. Trimming removed 5 bases at V and 6 bases at J, with 13 bases between. Germline V gene lookup returns CDR1 MNHEY and CDR2 SMNVEV (reference sequence). The CDR3 loop spans 14 amino acids. This CDR3 reads CASSPRTSHEKLFF. The DNA of the CDR3 is TGTGCCAGCAGTCCCCGGACCAGTCATGAAAAACTGTTTTTT.

This chain connects TRBV7-2 to TRBJ1-6, with D possibly matching TRBD1 (6 bases). This CDR3 has 13 amino acids. V lost 5 bases and J 7 bases, leaving 9 bases between the germline ends. The germline gives CDR1 SGHTA, CDR2 FQGNSA. This chain's CDR3 is CASSAGQNSPLHF. CDR3 in DNA: TGTGCCAGCAGCGCCGGACAGAATTCACCCCTCCACTTT.

A few counts support this clone. The DNA for the CDR3 is TGTGCCAGCAGCTTAGCGGTCCGACACGATAATGAAAAACTGTTTTTT. Protein sequence: CASSLAVRHDNEKLFF. The chain joins TRBV7-9 to TRBJ1-4; D gene unclear. The CDR3 totals 16 residues. Trimming cost V 0 bases and J 4 bases, with 12 bases left between them. Germline assignment: CDR1 SEHNR and CDR2 FQNEAQ (reference sequence). Using reference TRBV7-9 and TRBJ1-4 for the parts outside the CDR3, the full variable domain is DTGVSQNPRHKITKRGQNVTFRCDPISEHNRLYWYRQTLGQGPEFLTYFQNEAQLEKSRLLSDRFSAERPKGSFSTLEIQRTEQGDSAMYLCASSLAVRHDNEKLFFGSGTQLSVL.